One and the same sample provided the 20 T cell receptor beta chains below, sequenced in a study of early T cells in non-severe SARS-CoV-2 infection. A single record per CDR3 protein comes from TCRdb applying MiXCR to the 5' RACE reads. The sample lists tens of thousands of distinct CDR3 sequences; more than 4% were seen once. The sample was whole blood, taken at baseline. These receptors came from an adult who was a healthcare worker with PCR-confirmed SARS-CoV-2 infection or an uninfected control (not recorded which).

The table lists this clonotype with many counts. V is TRBV7-8 and J is TRBJ2-1, with 9 bases fitting TRBD1. The CDR3 has 17 residues. V was pared by 4 bases and J by 4 bases, with 11 bases of the junction left unmatched. CDR1 SGHVS and CDR2 FQNEAQ come from the germline V gene. CDR3 region: CASSSTRPGQGYNEQFF. The CDR3 DNA reads as TGTGCCAGCAGCTCGACGAGGCCGGGACAGGGTTACAATGAGCAGTTCTTC.

V and J are TRBV28 and TRBJ2-1, with D perhaps TRBD1 (6 bases). The CDR3 is made up of 13 amino acids. Between the trimmed V and J ends, which lost 5 bases and 13 bases, there was a span of 18 bases. CDR1 is MDHEN, CDR2 SYDVKM, per germline. The CDR3 DNA is TGTGCCAGCAGTCCCTTCCGGGACACCTCTCAGTTCTTC. Translation gives CASSPFRDTSQFF.

This clonotype was seen repeatedly, ten times or more. V is TRBV30 and J is TRBJ1-2; D might be TRBD1 (5 bases). V lost 0 bases to trimming and J lost 6 bases, with 11 bases between them. In germline, CDR1 is GTSNPN, CDR2 SVGIG (reference sequence). CDR3 length: 13 amino acids. The CDR3 nucleotides read TGTGCCTGGAGTGTAGGCAGGGCGGATGGCTACACCTTC. Protein product: CAWSVGRADGYTF.

This rearrangement joins TRBV2 to TRBJ1-1; possibly TRBD1 for D (5 bases). V was pared by 7 bases and J by 3 bases, with 15 bases between. CDR1 and CDR2 (germline): SNHLY, FYNNEI. CDR3 size: 14 residues. CDR3 in DNA: TGTGCCAGCACCGGGGACGGCATACACACTGAAGCTTTCTTT. Its protein product is CASTGDGIHTEAFF. The entire variable domain, with the rest obtained from reference TRBV2 and TRBJ1-1, is as follows: EPEVTQTPSHQVTQMGQEVILRCVPISNHLYFYWYRQILGQKVEFLVSFYNNEISEKSEIFDDQFSVERPDGSNFTLKIRSTKLEDSAMYFCASTGDGIHTEAFFGQGTRLTVV.

The table lists this clonotype with many counts. The gene calls are TRBV4-2 and TRBJ2-1; tentatively, D is TRBD1 or TRBD2 (5 bases each). V lost 2 bases and J lost 7, with 24 bases in between. CDR3 size: 18 residues. Germline V lookup: CDR1 LGHNA, CDR2 YNFKEQ. CDR3 loop: CASSQTGGAAITGNEQFF. The CDR3 nucleotides are TGTGCCAGCAGCCAAACAGGTGGCGCAGCGATCACGGGAAATGAGCAGTTCTTC.

This clonotype was seen repeatedly, ten times or more. J is TRBJ2-1 and V is TRBV10-1, with D unclear. V gave up 6 bases and J gave up 0 bases, with 12 bases separating them. Per the germline V gene, CDR1 is WNHNN and CDR2 is SYGVQD (reference sequence). The CDR3 spans 15 residues. CDR3 nucleotide sequence: TGCGCCAGCAGCCCGCGGCCTAGCTCCTACAATGAGCAGTTCTTC. This encodes CASSPRPSSYNEQFF.

This clonotype was seen ten or more times. The chain combines TRBV6-2 or TRBV6-3 with TRBJ1-1; D may be TRBD1 (5 bases). From germline, CDR1 is MNHEY and CDR2 SVGEGT. This CDR3 spans 12 amino acids. V dropped 5 bases and J dropped 5 bases, with 9 bases sitting between them. The CDR3 sequence is CASSPTGTEAFF. CDR3 bases: TGTGCCAGCAGTCCCACAGGAACTGAAGCTTTCTTT.

This clonotype appeared many times. One junction end does not reproduce the germline sequence, and a read error may be involved. The CDR3 DNA sequence: TGTGCCAGCAGCCTAGCGGGGCAGGGAGGAGATACGCAGTATTTT. Residues: CASSLAGQGGDTQYF. The chain recombines TRBV7-6 with TRBJ2-3; 9 bases match TRBD2. CDR3 length: 15 amino acids. The germline gives CDR1 SGHVS, CDR2 FNYEAQ.

This clonotype occurred many times. This chain's CDR3 is CASSESGHPSGTEAFF. The CDR3 DNA reads TGCGCCAGCAGTGAGTCAGGGCACCCATCAGGCACTGAAGCTTTCTTT. The rearrangement links TRBV10-1 to TRBJ1-1, with D hard to call. This CDR3 is 16 amino acids long. Looked up from germline, CDR1 is WNHNN and CDR2 is SYGVQD (reference sequence). V was trimmed by 0 bases and J by 4 bases, leaving 15 bases between them.

At least ten counts were recorded for this clonotype. The chain carries TRBV7-2 and TRBJ2-5; unclear D gene. This CDR3 has 15 residues. Deletions cut 1 base from V and 5 bases from J, with 14 bases between. In germline, CDR1 is SGHTA, CDR2 FQGNSA. The CDR3 sequence: CASSLGGPTVETQYF. CDR3 sequence (DNA): TGTGCCAGCAGCTTAGGGGGTCCCACGGTGGAGACCCAGTACTTC.

This clonotype showed up many times. This rearrangement joins TRBV24-1 to TRBJ2-7; 10 bases map to TRBD2. V shed 3 bases, J shed 4 bases, and the junction held 5 bases outside the gene matches. From germline, CDR1 is KGHDR and CDR2 SFDVKD. The CDR3 length is 15 residues. The CDR3 sequence: CATSDGLAGGYEQYF. DNA of the CDR3: TGTGCCACCAGTGATGGGTTAGCGGGAGGATACGAGCAGTACTTC.

This clonotype was seen at least ten times. The chain links TRBV4-1 to TRBJ2-1, with no clear D. Germline V CDR1 and CDR2: MGHRA, YSYEKL. With 1 base removed from V and 3 bases from J, the gap between germline ends came to 10 bases. The CDR3 spans 15 residues. The CDR3: CASSQVGTDYNEQFF. CDR3 sequence (DNA): TGCGCCAGCAGCCAAGTAGGAACGGACTACAATGAGCAGTTCTTC.

This clonotype was seen ten or more times. The rearrangement joins TRBV6-5 to TRBJ1-4; D is perhaps TRBD1 (5 bases). V lost 8 bases, J lost 3 bases, and 13 bases lay in between. CDR3 length: 14 amino acids. CDR1 MNHEY and CDR2 SVGAGI come from the germline V gene. The CDR3 spells CASRGGTSNEKLFF. The CDR3 DNA reads as TGTGCCAGCCGTGGTGGGACCTCTAATGAAAAACTGTTTTTT.

This clonotype occurred many times. V gene TRBV5-1 combines with J gene TRBJ2-1; no clear D. Germline CDR1 SGHRS, CDR2 YFSETQ. Trimming stripped 1 base from V and 2 bases from J, with 10 bases between. CDR3 length: 15 amino acids. CDR3 region: CASSLMGNPYNEQFF. As DNA, the CDR3 is TGCGCCAGCAGCTTGATGGGAAACCCCTACAATGAGCAGTTCTTC.

This chain joins TRBV20-1 and TRBJ1-1; D is undetermined. Germline assignment: CDR1 DFQATT and CDR2 SNEGSKA (reference sequence). The CDR3 runs to 12 residues. Trimming removed 2 bases from V and 7 bases from J, with 11 bases in between. This CDR3 reads CSARPDLNEAFF. In DNA form, the CDR3 reads TGCAGTGCTAGACCCGACTTGAATGAAGCTTTCTTT.

The sample holds many counts of this clonotype. This sequence joins TRBV20-1 and TRBJ1-2, with D possibly matching TRBD1 (6 bases). The CDR3 consists of 14 residues. Germline CDR1 DFQATT, CDR2 SNEGSKA (reference sequence). V shed 7 bases and J shed 6 bases, with 21 bases lying between them. The CDR3 spells CSVASGEFSHGYTF. In DNA form, the CDR3 reads TGCAGTGTTGCATCAGGGGAGTTCTCCCATGGCTACACCTTC.

This clonotype has ten or more counts. This chain connects TRBV20-1 to TRBJ1-2; 9 bases fit TRBD1. CDR1 is DFQATT and CDR2 is SNEGSKA in the germline V gene (reference sequence). CDR3 length equals 14 residues. V shed 0 bases, J shed 2 bases, and the junction held 1 base outside the gene matches. CDR3 nucleotide sequence: TGCAGTGCTAGAGAACAGGGGGCCAACTATGGCTACACCTTC. Its translation: CSAREQGANYGYTF.

Only a few counts were recorded for this clonotype. CDR3 in amino acids: CATSEPMTDTQYF. CDR3 bases: TGTGCCACCAGTGAACCGATGACAGATACGCAGTATTTT. The chain is built from TRBV24-1 and TRBJ2-3, with D hard to call. Trimming shortened V by 4 bases and J by 3 bases, and 7 bases separated the two germline ends. The CDR3 is made up of 13 amino acids. Germline CDR1 KGHDR, CDR2 SFDVKD.

This clonotype was detected many times. The chain links TRBV30 to TRBJ2-7; D not resolved. CDR3 length: 11 residues. Between the trimmed V and J ends, which lost 2 bases and 4 bases, there was a span of 6 bases. Germline values: CDR1 GTSNPN, CDR2 SVGIG (reference sequence). The CDR3 spells CAWSIRYEQYF. CDR3 DNA sequence: TGTGCCTGGAGTATTAGGTACGAGCAGTACTTC.

This clonotype appeared a few times. The genes are TRBV4-2 and TRBJ2-3; D may be TRBD2 (6 bases). Germline-derived CDR1 and CDR2 are LGHNA and YNFKEQ. V lost 4 bases and J lost 6, with 20 bases in between. The CDR3 has 16 residues. CDR3: CASSPLELARGDTQYF. CDR3 sequence (DNA): TGTGCCAGCAGCCCCCTAGAGCTAGCGAGAGGGGATACGCAGTATTTT.